These T cell receptor beta chains were read from a single sample in a study of Graves' ophthalmopathy and Graves' hyperthyroidism. MiXCR, run by TCRdb on the multiplex PCR reads, gives a single entry per CDR3 protein. The repertoire holds over a million distinct CDR3 sequences, less than 45% seen once, with 11% in the top ten. Material for sequencing was peripheral blood or thyroid tissue (not recorded which). Receptors originate from an adult man with Graves' hyperthyroidism. CDR3s include the opening cysteine and the closing phenylalanine or tryptophan. D genes are given only for firm matches. Clone size appears in some rows only: once, few, many, or a class for an expanded clone.

d_gene,abundance,v_gene,j_gene,CDR3aa,CDR3nt
.,few,TRBV5-1,TRBJ2-7,CASSSSGTAPDEQYF,TGCGCCAGCAGCAGCAGCGGTACAGCTCCAGACGAGCAGTACTTC
TRBD1,few,TRBV12-3/TRBV12-4,TRBJ1-2,CASSSPTGGGYTF,TGTGCCAGCAGTTCCCCGACAGGGGGTGGCTACACCTTC
TRBD1,.,TRBV5-1,TRBJ1-5,CASSFGTGRGETQHF,TGTGCCAGCAGCTTCGGGACAGGGCGGGGAGAGACCCAGCATTTT
.,few,TRBV30,TRBJ1-2,CAWKHRDQKGYTF,TGTGCCTGGAAACACAGGGATCAGAAGGGCTACACCTTC
.,.,TRBV4-1,TRBJ2-2,CASSKSGVRVATGELFF,TGCGCCAGCAGTAAGTCAGGCGTCAGAGTTGCAACCGGGGAGCTGTTTTTT
.,.,TRBV5-1,TRBJ2-7,CASSEDLSSYEQYF,TGCGCCAGCAGCGAGGATCTAAGCTCCTACGAGCAGTACTTC
TRBD1,few,TRBV5-6,TRBJ1-5,CASSLFGQGAHQPQHF,TGTGCCAGCAGCTTGTTTGGACAGGGGGCACATCAGCCCCAGCATTTT
.,few,TRBV12-3/TRBV12-4,TRBJ1-1,CASSFKENTEAFF,TGTGCCAGCAGTTTCAAGGAGAACACTGAAGCTTTCTTT
.,.,TRBV5-1,TRBJ2-3,CASSLRQTDTQYF,TGCGCCAGCAGCCTTCGACAGACAGATACGCAGTATTTT
.,.,TRBV10-3,TRBJ1-5,CAIRAGVGQPQHF,TGTGCCATCAGGGCCGGGGTCGGACAGCCCCAGCATTTT
.,many,TRBV24-1,TRBJ1-2,CATWDGKVRGYGYTF,TGTGCCACCTGGGACGGAAAGGTTAGAGGCTATGGCTACACCTTC
.,.,TRBV12-3/TRBV12-4,TRBJ1-2,CASTSGGFYGYAF,TGTGCCAGCACTTCGGGCGGGTTTTATGGCTACGCCTTC
.,few,TRBV3-1,TRBJ1-2,CASSQDTRGAYGYTF,TGTGCCAGCAGCCAAGATACGCGGGGGGCCTATGGCTACACCTTC
TRBD2,.,TRBV7-2,TRBJ2-5,CASSYNPGLAGGETQYF,TGTGCCAGCAGCTACAACCCGGGACTAGCGGGAGGAGAGACCCAGTACTTC
.,many,TRBV13,TRBJ2-7,CASSLGKQTYEQYF,TGTGCCAGCAGCTTAGGCAAACAAACCTACGAGCAGTACTTC
.,.,TRBV18,TRBJ1-5,CASSPNGADQPQHF,TGTGCCAGCTCACCAAATGGGGCCGATCAGCCCCAGCATTTT
.,.,TRBV10-3,TRBJ2-3,CAISDGATGLSADTQYF,TGTGCCATCAGTGACGGGGCTACAGGGTTGAGCGCAGATACGCAGTATTTT
.,.,TRBV5-1,TRBJ1-5,CASGSGGQGTQPQHF,TGCGCCAGCGGTTCAGGTGGGCAGGGCACTCAGCCCCAGCATTTT
.,few,TRBV6-5,TRBJ2-6,CASTKNPDPLSNVLTF,TGTGCCAGCACTAAAAACCCGGACCCTCTCTCCAACGTCCTGACTTTC
.,.,TRBV12-5,TRBJ2-2,CASAVSTGELFF,TGTGCTAGTGCTGTAAGCACCGGGGAGCTGTTTTTT
TRBD1,.,TRBV5-1,TRBJ2-5,CELRWDRAGTQETQYF,TGCGAGCTCCGTTGGGACAGGGCTGGAACCCAAGAGACCCAGTACTTC
TRBD1,.,TRBV19,TRBJ2-7,CATRTGMGEQYF,TGTGCCACCAGGACAGGGATGGGCGAGCAGTACTTC
.,many,TRBV7-3,TRBJ2-7,CASSSDGYEQYF,TGTGCCAGCAGCTCTGACGGTTACGAGCAGTACTTC
TRBD1,.,TRBV7-8,TRBJ1-2,CASSVTGGADHGYTF,TGTGCCAGCAGCGTGACAGGGGGCGCTGACCATGGCTACACCTTC
.,.,TRBV9,TRBJ2-7,CASSDPTSVRDEQYF,TGTGCCAGCAGCGACCCGACTAGTGTTAGGGACGAGCAGTACTTC
TRBD1,once,TRBV2,TRBJ2-2,CASSVGQGYGELFF,TGTGCCAGCAGTGTGGGACAGGGTTACGGGGAGCTGTTTTTT
.,few,TRBV12-3/TRBV12-4,TRBJ2-7,CASSSTSYYEQYF,TGTGCCAGCAGTTCGACTAGTTACTACGAGCAGTACTTC
.,.,TRBV20-1,TRBJ2-2,CSAMGSGSCFF,.
.,few,TRBV30,TRBJ2-7,CAWRPRSSREQYF,TGTGCCTGGAGGCCTCGCAGTTCACGGGAGCAGTACTTC
TRBD2,few,TRBV20-1,TRBJ2-7,CSAKGLAGARGEQYF,TGCAGTGCTAAGGGACTAGCGGGGGCTCGGGGCGAGCAGTACTTC
TRBD1,many,TRBV2,TRBJ2-5,CASSGTGVSGQYF,TGTGCCAGCAGTGGAACAGGGGTGTCGGGCCAGTACTTC
.,.,TRBV10-3,TRBJ2-1,CAISQTVGYNEQFF,TGTGCCATCAGTCAGACGGTAGGCTACAATGAGCAGTTCTTC
.,.,TRBV21-1,TRBJ1-1,CASSNPTLNTEAFF,TGTGCCAGCAGCAACCCTACACTGAACACTGAAGCTTTCTTT
TRBD2,.,TRBV4-3,TRBJ2-7,CASSQDWLAGVYEQYF,TGCGCCAGCAGCCAAGATTGGCTAGCGGGAGTATACGAGCAGTACTTC
.,few,TRBV6-5,TRBJ2-7,CASSYRGDGTSSYEQYF,TGTGCCAGCAGTTACCGGGGTGACGGGACGAGCTCCTACGAGCAGTACTTC